What follows are 26 T cell receptor beta chains derived from one specimen sequenced in a study of OX40 agonist ivuxolimab in advanced cancers. The protocol was immunoSEQ multiplex PCR, while the TCRdb copy is restricted to in-frame clones and leaves out a portion. The data show 35,000 to 45,000 clones, 82% seen once. Sequenced here: CD4+ or CD8+ T cells sorted from blood, sampled in a trial of the OX40 agonist ivuxolimab. All receptors derive from an adult with an advanced solid tumor such as melanoma, head and neck, liver or kidney cancer.

V is TRBV30 and J is TRBJ1-3, with D perhaps matching TRBD1 (6 bases). The CDR3 runs to 15 residues. CDR1 and CDR2 from the germline V gene are GTSNPN and SVGIG (reference sequence). Trimming removed 3 bases at V and 3 bases at J, with 15 bases between. CDR3 sequence: CAWRLRSTGGNTIYF. For the CDR3, the DNA is TGTGCCTGGAGACTCCGCTCGACAGGTGGAAACACCATATATTTT.

The J gene is TRBJ2-7, the V gene TRBV7-9; 7 bases align to TRBD1. In germline, CDR1 is SEHNR, CDR2 FQNEAQ (reference sequence). The J segment lost 5 bases and the V segment lost 3 bases, leaving 13 bases of the junction unmatched. This CDR3 region has 16 residues. The CDR3 DNA sequence: TGTGCCAGCAGCTTGCTTCTAATGGGCCAGGGGGACGAGCAGTACTTC. This codes for CASSLLLMGQGDEQYF.

Only one count was recorded for this clone. The genes are TRBV19 and TRBJ1-5; D not certain. The CDR3 has 19 residues. The V end was cut by 3 bases, the J end by 2 bases, with 23 bases between. CDR1 is LNHDA, CDR2 SQIVND, per germline (reference sequence). CDR3 nucleotide sequence: TGTGCCAGTAGTATCAACCCCAGTGATCTACTATCGGGCAATCAGCCCCAGCATTTT. Translated, it gives CASSINPSDLLSGNQPQHF. Filled out from reference TRBV19 and TRBJ1-5, the complete variable domain reads DGGITQSPKYLFRKEGQNVTLSCEQNLNHDAMYWYRQDPGQGLRLIYYSQIVNDFQKGDIAEGYSVSREKKESFPLTVTSAQKNPTAFYLCASSINPSDLLSGNQPQHFGDGTRLSIL.

The chain couples TRBV2 to TRBJ2-5, with TRBD2 matching over 8 bases. Trimming took 6 bases from V and 4 from J; bases not matched to a gene: 4. Germline CDR1 is SNHLY and CDR2 is FYNNEI. This CDR3 has 13 amino acids. CDR3 nucleotide sequence: TGTGCCAGCAGGCGGACTAGCCTAGAGACCCAGTACTTC. Translation gives CASRRTSLETQYF.

This rearrangement joins TRBV18 to TRBJ2-3; 11 nucleotides line up with TRBD2. CDR1 is KGHSH and CDR2 is LQKENI in the germline V gene. This CDR3 comprises 19 residues. V lost 0 bases, J lost 0 bases, and 8 bases stayed unmatched. The CDR3 loop reads CASSPPLAGAEGSTDTQYF. The CDR3 nucleotides read TGTGCCAGCTCACCACCACTAGCGGGAGCCGAGGGGAGCACAGATACGCAGTATTTT.

This clone was seen more than once but under ten times. As DNA, the CDR3 is TGTGCCAGTAGTGCACTAGCTATAGGCACAGATACGCAGTATTTT. Translation: CASSALAIGTDTQYF. The V call is TRBV19, the J call TRBJ2-3; tentatively, D is TRBD2 (6 bases). Germline values: CDR1 LNHDA, CDR2 SQIVND (reference sequence). V shed 5 bases and J shed 1 base, with 13 bases lying between them. This CDR3 is 15 amino acids long.

In its sample, this clone ranks as medium-sized (0.01 to 0.1%). The rearrangement joins TRBV2 to TRBJ1-5, with no clear D. Germline V CDR1 and CDR2: SNHLY, FYNNEI. V gave up 8 bases and J gave up 0 bases, with 14 bases separating them. CDR3 length: 15 amino acids. The CDR3 is CASQEDSYSNQPQHF. The CDR3 region has the DNA TGTGCCAGCCAGGAGGACTCATATAGCAATCAGCCCCAGCATTTT. The full variable domain, its missing parts supplied by reference TRBV2 and TRBJ1-5, is EPEVTQTPSHQVTQMGQEVILRCVPISNHLYFYWYRQILGQKVEFLVSFYNNEISEKSEIFDDQFSVERPDGSNFTLKIRSTKLEDSAMYFCASQEDSYSNQPQHFGDGTRLSIL.

The V and J genes are TRBV4-1 and TRBJ1-2; TRBD1 might be the D (5 bases). The CDR3 runs 18 residues. The V end lost 0 bases, the J end lost 4 bases, and 21 bases lay between the germline ends. Germline assignment: CDR1 MGHRA and CDR2 YSYEKL. CDR3 nucleotides: TGCGCCAGCAGCCAAGAGGTGGTGGGCCAGGGAGGTTCCTATGGCTACACCTTC. Encoded protein: CASSQEVVGQGGSYGYTF.

The chain carries TRBV6-1 and TRBJ2-7, with 7 bases matching TRBD1. With 6 bases clipped from V and 4 bases from J, the junction kept 3 bases outside the gene matches. The CDR3 extends over 12 amino acids. Germline values: CDR1 MNHNS, CDR2 SASEGT. The CDR3 region is CASRPTGYEQYF. The CDR3 DNA sequence: TGTGCCAGCAGGCCGACAGGGTACGAGCAGTACTTC.

In its sample, this clone was seen once. This chain joins TRBV19 and TRBJ2-7, with D perhaps TRBD2 (5 bases). Germline V gene lookup returns CDR1 LNHDA and CDR2 SQIVND (reference sequence). The CDR3 runs 14 residues. V dropped 3 bases and J dropped 2 bases, with 11 bases sitting between them. The CDR3 loop reads CASSMVGKAYEQYF. The CDR3 DNA is TGTGCCAGTAGTATGGTCGGGAAGGCCTACGAGCAGTACTTC.

This clone is medium-sized (0.01 to 0.1%). This chain links TRBV6-5 with TRBJ1-1; possibly TRBD1 for D (6 bases). The CDR3 consists of 14 residues. Germline V gives CDR1 MNHEY, CDR2 SVGAGI. V lost 2 bases to trimming and J lost 5 bases, with 12 bases between them. This CDR3 reads CASSYPTDRTEAFF. The CDR3 nucleotides read TGTGCCAGCAGTTACCCTACGGACAGAACTGAAGCTTTCTTT.

The J gene is TRBJ2-3, the V gene TRBV9; TRBD2 matches 12 bases. J gave up 4 bases and V 0 bases, and 3 bases lay outside the gene matches. This CDR3 contains 16 residues. CDR1 and CDR2 from the germline V gene are SGDLS and YYNGEE. The CDR3 nucleotides read TGTGCCAGCAGCGTAGCCTGGACTAGCGGGGCAGATACGCAGTATTTT. The encoded protein is CASSVAWTSGADTQYF.

The chain combines TRBV11-3 with TRBJ2-4; 9 bases are shared with TRBD2. The CDR3 has 20 amino acids. V gave up 0 bases and J gave up 2 bases; unmatched junction bases: 14. Germline loops: CDR1 SGHNT, CDR2 YENEEA. CDR3: CASSLDGGNSGSMTKNIQYF. CDR3 bases: TGTGCCAGCAGCTTAGATGGAGGAAATAGCGGGAGCATGACCAAAAACATTCAGTACTTC.

The chain joins TRBV29-1 to TRBJ1-4; possible D gene TRBD1, 6 bases. Trimming took 6 bases from V and 6 from J, leaving 11 bases between them. Germline CDR1 reads SQVTM; CDR2 reads ANQGSEA. This CDR3 has 12 residues. This CDR3 reads CSVMGADEKLFF. In nucleotides, the CDR3 is TGCAGCGTCATGGGGGCGGATGAAAAACTGTTTTTT.

V usage is TRBV2 and J usage is TRBJ1-1, with TRBD1 identical over 12 bases. The CDR3 has 16 residues. The V segment lost 6 bases and the J segment 5 bases; nucleotides outside the gene matches: 10. CDR1 and CDR2 from the germline V gene are SNHLY and FYNNEI. CDR3 nucleotide sequence: TGTGCCAGCAGGGCCGCGGGACAGGGGGCTACGACTGAAGCTTTCTTT. Translation: CASRAAGQGATTEAFF.

This clone has just a few counts. The V call is TRBV19, the J call TRBJ2-1; 10 bases agree with TRBD2. This CDR3 spans 15 amino acids. Germline CDR1 is LNHDA and CDR2 is SQIVND (reference sequence). V was clipped by 4 bases and J by 7 bases; unmatched bases: 7. Here the CDR3 reads CASSTSSGSFNEQFF. DNA of the CDR3: TGTGCCAGTAGTACCTCTAGCGGGAGCTTTAATGAGCAGTTCTTC.

The CDR3 nucleotides are TGTGCCAGCAGCTTGGACCTCTTTCGGGCTGCTAATGAAAAACTGTTTTTT. Translating gives CASSLDLFRAANEKLFF. V and J are TRBV5-5 and TRBJ1-4, with D unclear. The CDR3 has 17 amino acids. Germline-derived CDR1 and CDR2 are SGHKS and YYEKEE (reference sequence). The germline V and J ends were trimmed by 0 bases and 3 bases, with 15 bases remaining between them.

This clone showed up just once. The chain combines TRBV6-1 with TRBJ2-5; D possibly corresponds to TRBD1 (5 bases). V was clipped by 5 bases and J by 3 bases, with 10 bases between them. Germline values: CDR1 MNHNS, CDR2 SASEGT. The CDR3 sequence is 13 residues long. The CDR3 DNA follows: TGTGCCAGCAGTAGACAGTTTGAAGAGACCCAGTACTTC. Protein product: CASSRQFEETQYF.

This chain joins TRBV7-8 and TRBJ2-1; 11 bases map to TRBD2. Germline-derived CDR1 and CDR2 are SGHVS and FQNEAQ. The ends lost 1 base at V and 7 bases at J; junction bases unmatched: 12. The CDR3 runs 18 residues. CDR3 bases: TGTGCCAGCAGCTTAGAATCCCCCGCTAGCGGGGGGAAGAATGAGCAGTTCTTC. Its translation: CASSLESPASGGKNEQFF.

This clone came up a few times. The rearrangement joins TRBV7-6 to TRBJ1-6; D uncertain. Deletions cut 4 bases from V and 9 bases from J, with 7 bases between. Germline-derived CDR1 and CDR2 are SGHVS and FNYEAQ. The CDR3 length is 12 residues. The CDR3 protein is CASSSYFSPLHF. CDR3 sequence (DNA): TGTGCCAGCAGCTCATATTTTTCACCCCTCCACTTT.

CDR3 region: CAWSQSGVPGGYTF. As DNA, the CDR3 is TGTGCCTGGAGTCAGTCCGGAGTCCCAGGTGGCTACACCTTC. The V call is TRBV30, the J call TRBJ1-2; D gene ambiguous. Germline CDR1 is GTSNPN and CDR2 is SVGIG (reference sequence). CDR3 length: 14 residues. Trimming removed 2 bases from V and 7 bases from J, with 17 bases in between.

The chain carries TRBV14 and TRBJ2-1; 13 bases align to TRBD2. The length of the CDR3 is 17 residues. Trimming removed 0 bases from V and 4 bases from J; junction bases left unmatched: 3. Looked up from germline, CDR1 is SGHDN and CDR2 is FVKESK. CDR3 DNA sequence: TGTGCCAGCAGCCAAGAACTAGCGGGAGGGCCTTACAATGAGCAGTTCTTC. It is translated as CASSQELAGGPYNEQFF.

The chain is built from TRBV6-5 and TRBJ2-3; D may match TRBD1 or TRBD2 (5 bases each). In germline, CDR1 is MNHEY, CDR2 SVGAGI. V dropped 1 base and J dropped 0 bases, with 11 bases sitting between them. The CDR3 is 16 residues long. Here the CDR3 reads CASSYFGAASTDTQYF. The CDR3 coding sequence is TGTGCCAGCAGTTACTTCGGGGCCGCTAGCACAGATACGCAGTATTTT.

V and J are TRBV25-1 and TRBJ2-4; 8 nucleotides align to TRBD1. J lost 0 bases, V lost 6 bases, and 10 bases had no gene match. This CDR3 is 17 amino acids long. Germline CDR1 and CDR2: MGHDK and SYGVNS. The CDR3 DNA reads as TGTGCCAGCAGCCATGACAGGGGCTTACTAGCCAAAAACATTCAGTACTTC. This encodes CASSHDRGLLAKNIQYF.

This rearrangement joins TRBV28 to TRBJ2-7, with D possibly matching TRBD2 (6 bases). V gave up 8 bases and J gave up 7 bases, with 21 bases separating them. Germline V gives CDR1 MDHEN, CDR2 SYDVKM. The CDR3 covers 14 residues. CDR3 protein: CASGGWDPSEEQYF. DNA for the CDR3: TGTGCCAGCGGGGGGTGGGACCCCTCTGAGGAGCAGTACTTC. Filled out from reference TRBV28 and TRBJ2-7, the complete variable domain reads DVKVTQSSRYLVKRTGEKVFLECVQDMDHENMFWYRQDPGLGLRLIYFSYDVKMKEKGDIPEGYSVSREKKERFSLILESASTNQTSMYLCASGGWDPSEEQYFGPGTRLTVT.

The chain links TRBV11-1 to TRBJ2-7; D is uncertain. This CDR3 has 14 residues. Looked up from germline, CDR1 is SGHAT and CDR2 is FQDESV (reference sequence). Between the trimmed V and J ends, which lost 5 bases and 3 bases, there was a span of 14 bases. Here the CDR3 DNA reads TGTGCCAGCAGCAACGGATTTTCGGGCTACGAGCAGTACTTC. Its protein product is CASSNGFSGYEQYF.